This T cell receptor beta chain was captured by sequencing in a study of blood T cells in healthy people across ages. Points from the study as a whole: Observed TCR beta diversity per million T cells went down as age went up. This fall followed a roughly linear course with age.

This clonotype was counted many times. The target antigen is unknown. Primed by a sample-barcoded 5' primer and a J-beta primer mix, a second PCR proceeded for roughly 7 to 12 cycles. Each CDR3 protein gets one entry after TCRdb re-called the 5' RACE reads with MiXCR. The repertoire has around 800,000 distinct CDR3 sequences, approximately 48% of them found once; the top ten carry approximately 19%. This CDR3 contains 15 residues. V dropped 0 bases and J dropped 2 bases, with 12 bases sitting between them. Germline loops: CDR1 SGDLS, CDR2 YYNGEE. The clonotype was recovered from a man aged 55 to 70 in good health. Sequenced input: blood. This chain uses TRBV9 with TRBJ2-7; D may be TRBD1 (5 bases). The CDR3 loop reads CASSVEGSPTYEQYF. The CDR3 DNA sequence: TGTGCCAGCAGCGTAGAGGGGTCCCCAACCTACGAGCAGTACTTC. Based on the CDR3 plus reference TRBV9 and TRBJ2-7, the full variable domain is DSGVTQTPKHLITATGQRVTLRCSPRSGDLSVYWYQQSLDQGLQFLIQYYNGEERAKGNILERFSAQQFPDLHSELNLSSLELGDSALYFCASSVEGSPTYEQYFGPGTRLTVT.